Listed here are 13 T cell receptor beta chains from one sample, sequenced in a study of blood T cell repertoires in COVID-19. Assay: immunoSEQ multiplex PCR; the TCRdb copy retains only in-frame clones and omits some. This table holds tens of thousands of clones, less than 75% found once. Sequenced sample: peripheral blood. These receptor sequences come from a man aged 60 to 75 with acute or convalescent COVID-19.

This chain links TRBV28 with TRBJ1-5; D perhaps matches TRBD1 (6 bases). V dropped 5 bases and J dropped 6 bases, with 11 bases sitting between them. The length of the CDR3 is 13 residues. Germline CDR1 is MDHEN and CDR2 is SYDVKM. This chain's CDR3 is CASSRQQGQPQHF. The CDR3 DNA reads TGTGCCAGCAGTCGTCAACAGGGTCAGCCCCAGCATTTT.

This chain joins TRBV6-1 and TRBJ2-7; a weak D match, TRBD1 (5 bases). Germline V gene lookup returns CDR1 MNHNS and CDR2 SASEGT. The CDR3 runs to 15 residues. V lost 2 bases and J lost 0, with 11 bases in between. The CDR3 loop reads CASSEYQGNSYEQYF. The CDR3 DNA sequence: TGTGCCAGCAGTGAATACCAGGGCAACTCCTACGAGCAGTACTTC.

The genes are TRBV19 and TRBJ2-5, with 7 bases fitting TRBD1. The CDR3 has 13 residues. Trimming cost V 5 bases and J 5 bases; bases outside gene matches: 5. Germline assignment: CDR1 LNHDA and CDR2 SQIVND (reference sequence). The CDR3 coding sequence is TGTGCCAGTAGTTCAGGGGGATTGGAGACCCAGTACTTC. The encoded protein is CASSSGGLETQYF.

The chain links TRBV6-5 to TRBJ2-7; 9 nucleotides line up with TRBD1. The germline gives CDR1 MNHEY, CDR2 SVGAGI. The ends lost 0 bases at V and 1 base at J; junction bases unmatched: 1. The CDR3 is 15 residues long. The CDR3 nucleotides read TGTGCCAGCAGTTACTCTGGGACAGGGTCCTACGAGCAGTACTTC. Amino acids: CASSYSGTGSYEQYF.

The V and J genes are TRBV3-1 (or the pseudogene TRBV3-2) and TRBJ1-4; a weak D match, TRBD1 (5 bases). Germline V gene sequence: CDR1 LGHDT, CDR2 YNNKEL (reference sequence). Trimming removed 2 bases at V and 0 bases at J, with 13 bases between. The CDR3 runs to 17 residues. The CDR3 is CASSQLLTDATNEKLFF. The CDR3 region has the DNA TGTGCCAGCAGCCAACTCCTGACAGATGCAACTAATGAAAAACTGTTTTTT.

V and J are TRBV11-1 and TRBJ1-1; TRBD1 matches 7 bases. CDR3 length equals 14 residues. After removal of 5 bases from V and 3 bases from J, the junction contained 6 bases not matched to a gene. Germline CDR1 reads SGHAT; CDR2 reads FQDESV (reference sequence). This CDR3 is CASSIGTEDTEAFF. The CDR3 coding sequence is TGTGCCAGCAGCATAGGGACAGAGGACACTGAAGCTTTCTTT. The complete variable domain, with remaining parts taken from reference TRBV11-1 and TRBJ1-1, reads EAEVAQSPRYKITEKSQAVAFWCDPISGHATLYWYRQILGQGPELLVQFQDESVVDDSQLPKDRFSAERLKGVDSTLKIQPAELGDSAMYLCASSIGTEDTEAFFGQGTRLTVV.

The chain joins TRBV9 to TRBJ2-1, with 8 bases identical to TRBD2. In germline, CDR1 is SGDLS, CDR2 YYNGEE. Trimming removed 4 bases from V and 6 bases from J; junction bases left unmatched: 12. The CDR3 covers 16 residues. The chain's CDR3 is CASSRGAGGRSNEQFF. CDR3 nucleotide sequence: TGTGCCAGCAGCAGGGGGGCGGGAGGCCGCTCCAATGAGCAGTTCTTC.

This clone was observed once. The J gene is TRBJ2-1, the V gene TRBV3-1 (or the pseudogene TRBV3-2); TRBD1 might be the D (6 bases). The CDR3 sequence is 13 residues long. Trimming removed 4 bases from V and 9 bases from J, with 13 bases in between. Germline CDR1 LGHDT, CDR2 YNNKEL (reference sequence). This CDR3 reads CASSRLQGIEQFF. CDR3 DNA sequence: TGTGCCAGCAGCCGATTACAGGGAATTGAGCAGTTCTTC.

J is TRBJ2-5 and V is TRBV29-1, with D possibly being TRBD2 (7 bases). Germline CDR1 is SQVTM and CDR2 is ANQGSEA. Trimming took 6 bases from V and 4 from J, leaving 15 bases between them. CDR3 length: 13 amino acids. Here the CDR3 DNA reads TGCAGCGTCACGACAGGCGGGGGAGAGACCCAGTACTTC. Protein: CSVTTGGGETQYF.

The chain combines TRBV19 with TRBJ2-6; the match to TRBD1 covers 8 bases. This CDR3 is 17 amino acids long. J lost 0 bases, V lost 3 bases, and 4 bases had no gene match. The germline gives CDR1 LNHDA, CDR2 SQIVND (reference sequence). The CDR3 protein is CASSILTGDSGANVLTF. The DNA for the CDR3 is TGTGCCAGTAGTATCCTGACAGGGGACTCTGGGGCCAACGTCCTGACTTTC. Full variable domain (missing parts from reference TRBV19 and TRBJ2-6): DGGITQSPKYLFRKEGQNVTLSCEQNLNHDAMYWYRQDPGQGLRLIYYSQIVNDFQKGDIAEGYSVSREKKESFPLTVTSAQKNPTAFYLCASSILTGDSGANVLTFGAGSRLTVL.

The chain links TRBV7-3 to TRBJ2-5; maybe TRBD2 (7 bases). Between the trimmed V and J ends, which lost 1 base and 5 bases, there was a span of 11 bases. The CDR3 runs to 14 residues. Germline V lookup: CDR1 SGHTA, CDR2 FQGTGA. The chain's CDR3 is CASSLRGGEETQYF. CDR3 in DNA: TGTGCCAGCAGCTTAAGGGGGGGCGAGGAGACCCAGTACTTC. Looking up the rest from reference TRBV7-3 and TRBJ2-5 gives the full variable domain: GAGVSQTPSNKVTEKGKYVELRCDPISGHTALYWYRQSLGQGPEFLIYFQGTGAADDSGLPNDRFFAVRPEGSVSTLKIQRTERGDSAVYLCASSLRGGEETQYFGPGTRLLVL.

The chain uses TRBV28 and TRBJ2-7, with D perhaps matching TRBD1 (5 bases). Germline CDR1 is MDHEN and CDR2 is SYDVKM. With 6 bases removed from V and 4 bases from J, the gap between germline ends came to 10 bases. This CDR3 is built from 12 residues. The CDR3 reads CASRSDRYEQYF. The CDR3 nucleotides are TGTGCCAGCAGGTCCGACAGATACGAGCAGTACTTC.

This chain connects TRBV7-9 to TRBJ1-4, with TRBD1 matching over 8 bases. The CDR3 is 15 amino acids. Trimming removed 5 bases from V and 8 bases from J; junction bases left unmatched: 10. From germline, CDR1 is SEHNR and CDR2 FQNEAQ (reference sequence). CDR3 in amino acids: CASSPHQTGEEKLFF. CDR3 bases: TGTGCCAGCAGCCCCCACCAGACAGGGGAAGAAAAACTGTTTTTT.